This paragraph reports one TCR beta chain. The data are from a study of control samples from healthy donors and cancer patients. J lost 3 bases, V lost 4 bases, and 8 bases had no gene match. This CDR3 spans 16 amino acids. Germline V gives CDR1 MGHRA, CDR2 YSYEKL. Here immunoSEQ multiplex PCR was the method, and the copy in TCRdb shows in-frame clones only, minus some. In the table there are 110,000 or so clones, around nine tenths of which are singletons. This TCR came from a man aged 25 to 40 in good health. What was sequenced was blood. The chain uses TRBV4-1 and TRBJ1-3; 8 bases are a match to TRBD1. DNA for the CDR3: TGCGCCAGCAGCCTGCTAGGGACAGGAGATGGAAACACCATATATTTT. Encoded protein: CASSLLGTGDGNTIYF.